These 17 T cell receptor beta chains originate from one sample sequenced in a study of early T cells in non-severe SARS-CoV-2 infection. TCRdb ran MiXCR on the 5' RACE reads and lists one entry per CDR3 protein. The table shows tens of thousands of distinct CDR3 sequences, with 6.8% occurring only once. This sample comprised whole blood, obtained at baseline. The receptors were sampled from an adult who was a healthcare worker with PCR-confirmed SARS-CoV-2 infection or an uninfected control (not recorded which).

The V and J genes are TRBV28 and TRBJ1-1, with 7 positions matching TRBD1. Germline values: CDR1 MDHEN, CDR2 SYDVKM. The CDR3 has 14 amino acids. V lost 4 bases, J lost 6 bases, and 8 bases stayed unmatched. The CDR3 coding sequence is TGTGCCAGCAGTTCTCCCGACACAGGGGCTGAAGCTTTCTTT. Protein: CASSSPDTGAEAFF.

The chain carries TRBV2 and TRBJ2-4; D not resolved. The ends were cut back, 2 bases at V and 9 bases at J, with 20 bases in the middle. The CDR3 has 16 residues. Looked up from germline, CDR1 is SNHLY and CDR2 is FYNNEI. In nucleotides, the CDR3 is TGTGCCAGCAGTGAATGGTGGAGACCGCCCATAGGCATTCAGTACTTC. This codes for CASSEWWRPPIGIQYF. Supplemented by reference TRBV2 and TRBJ2-4, the full variable domain reads EPEVTQTPSHQVTQMGQEVILRCVPISNHLYFYWYRQILGQKVEFLVSFYNNEISEKSEIFDDQFSVERPDGSNFTLKIRSTKLEDSAMYFCASSEWWRPPIGIQYFGAGTRLSVL.

V is TRBV27 and J is TRBJ2-2, with TRBD2 matching 10 bases. This CDR3 contains 14 residues. With 7 bases clipped from V and 4 bases from J, the junction kept 3 bases outside the gene matches. Per germline, CDR1 MNHEY and CDR2 SMNVEV (reference sequence). CDR3 amino acids: CASKREGGTGELFF. The CDR3 coding sequence is TGTGCCAGCAAGCGGGAGGGCGGCACCGGGGAGCTGTTTTTT.

This clonotype was recorded at least ten times. The chain is built from TRBV7-2 and TRBJ1-5; D might be TRBD1 (5 bases). Per the germline V gene, CDR1 is SGHTA and CDR2 is FQGNSA. The CDR3 has 15 residues. Trimming took 1 base from V and 3 from J, leaving 10 bases between them. This CDR3 is CASSLDGRVNQPQHF. The CDR3 bases are TGTGCCAGCAGCTTAGACGGCAGGGTCAATCAGCCCCAGCATTTT.

The sample holds a few counts of this clonotype. The chain links TRBV30 to TRBJ1-4; D gene unclear. Per the germline V gene, CDR1 is GTSNPN and CDR2 is SVGIG (reference sequence). This CDR3 comprises 13 residues. The V gene lost 0 bases and the J gene lost 8 bases, with 10 bases spanning the gap. In DNA form, the CDR3 reads TGTGCCTGGAGTGTAAACAGCCGGGAAAAACTGTTTTTT. This sequence encodes CAWSVNSREKLFF.

Ten or more counts support this clonotype. The chain has TRBV27 and TRBJ1-2; 7 positions agree with TRBD1. Germline CDR1 reads MNHEY; CDR2 reads SMNVEV (reference sequence). The CDR3 runs 13 residues. V lost 6 bases to trimming and J lost 9 bases; unmatched junction nucleotides: 10. CDR3 region: CASSPLGQPSYTF. In DNA form, the CDR3 reads TGTGCCAGCAGCCCGTTGGGACAGCCGAGCTACACCTTC.

This clonotype was observed a few times. The gene calls are TRBV7-9 and TRBJ1-6, with D perhaps matching TRBD1 (6 bases). The CDR3 is made up of 15 amino acids. Per germline, CDR1 SEHNR and CDR2 FQNEAQ (reference sequence). V gave up 1 base and J gave up 9 bases, with 13 bases separating them. For the CDR3, the DNA is TGTGCCAGCAGCTTAGAACAGGGACGGGGTTCACCCCTCCACTTT. This gives the protein CASSLEQGRGSPLHF. Drawing the rest from reference TRBV7-9 and TRBJ1-6, the complete variable domain is DTGVSQNPRHKITKRGQNVTFRCDPISEHNRLYWYRQTLGQGPEFLTYFQNEAQLEKSRLLSDRFSAERPKGSFSTLEIQRTEQGDSAMYLCASSLEQGRGSPLHFGNGTRLTVT.

The gene calls are TRBV11-2 and TRBJ2-1; TRBD2 might be the D (6 bases). The CDR3 is made up of 15 amino acids. Trimming took off 3 bases at V and 2 bases at J, with 11 bases between the two ends. Germline assignment: CDR1 SGHAT and CDR2 FQNNGV. The CDR3 sequence is CASSLVGGTYNEQFF. In nucleotides, the CDR3 is TGTGCCAGCAGCTTGGTGGGAGGAACCTACAATGAGCAGTTCTTC.

This clonotype has at least ten counts. The chain joins TRBV20-1 to TRBJ2-2; 7 nucleotides match TRBD2. The germline V gene has CDR1 DFQATT and CDR2 SNEGSKA (reference sequence). V lost 1 base and J lost 0; bases outside the gene matches: 5. This CDR3 region has 16 residues. The CDR3 sequence: CSARGGLHTNTGELFF. CDR3 coding DNA: TGCAGTGCTAGAGGGGGACTACACACGAACACCGGGGAGCTGTTTTTT.

This clonotype was recorded many times. This rearrangement joins TRBV27 to TRBJ2-3, with TRBD2 matching 9 bases. Trimming at V came to 4 bases and at J to 4 bases, leaving 6 bases not matched to a gene. Germline-derived CDR1 and CDR2 are MNHEY and SMNVEV (reference sequence). This CDR3 is built from 15 residues. Written as DNA, the CDR3 is TGTGCCAGCAGTTCCTTAGCGGGAGCGGCAGATACGCAGTATTTT. As protein: CASSSLAGAADTQYF.

This clonotype turned up a few times. Given a much more abundant clone one base away, this may be a read error. The chain has TRBV30 and TRBJ2-1; 8 nucleotides align to TRBD2. Germline values: CDR1 GTSNPN, CDR2 SVGIG (reference sequence). V lost 5 bases, J lost 9 bases, and 15 bases stayed unmatched. The CDR3 contains 15 residues. CDR3 bases: TGTGCCTGGCACCCCGCCGGGACTAGAATGGTTGAGCAGTTCTTC. This encodes CAWHPAGTRMVEQFF.

The table lists this clonotype with many counts. The chain recombines TRBV5-1 with TRBJ1-3; no clear D gene. The CDR3 has 14 residues. V gave up 1 base and J gave up 4 bases, with 9 bases separating them. Germline CDR1 reads SGHRS; CDR2 reads YFSETQ. The DNA for the CDR3 is TGCGCCAGCAGCTTGTCTGGGCCCGGAAACACCATATATTTT. This sequence encodes CASSLSGPGNTIYF.

This clonotype was seen a few times. CDR3 loop: CASTRTSGSVDTQYF. The DNA of the CDR3 is TGTGCCAGCACCAGGACTAGCGGGAGTGTGGATACGCAGTATTTT. This chain uses TRBV7-9 with TRBJ2-3; 13 bases align to TRBD2. Trimming took 7 bases from V and 6 from J; bases not matched to a gene: 7. The CDR3 totals 15 residues. CDR1 and CDR2 (germline): SEHNR, FQNEAQ (reference sequence).

This clonotype was detected many times. V usage is TRBV19 and J usage is TRBJ1-2; weak D call: TRBD1 (5 bases). Germline CDR1 is LNHDA and CDR2 is SQIVND (reference sequence). This CDR3 is 14 amino acids long. Trimming cost V 6 bases and J 1 base, with 12 bases left between them. DNA of the CDR3: TGTGCCAGTAGCCCACAGGACCTTAACTATGGCTACACCTTC. The encoded protein is CASSPQDLNYGYTF. Based on the CDR3 plus reference TRBV19 and TRBJ1-2, the full variable domain is DGGITQSPKYLFRKEGQNVTLSCEQNLNHDAMYWYRQDPGQGLRLIYYSQIVNDFQKGDIAEGYSVSREKKESFPLTVTSAQKNPTAFYLCASSPQDLNYGYTFGSGTRLTVV.

The CDR3 DNA reads TGTGCCAGCAGCCAGAGGGGCTTCTACAATGAGCAGTTCTTC. This gives the protein CASSQRGFYNEQFF. The chain joins TRBV14 to TRBJ2-1, with D perhaps matching TRBD1 or TRBD2 (5 bases each). Trimming stripped 3 bases from V and 3 bases from J, with 9 bases between. Looked up from germline, CDR1 is SGHDN and CDR2 is FVKESK. CDR3 length: 14 amino acids.

By share of the sample, this clonotype is medium-sized. This chain connects TRBV11-2 to TRBJ1-2; TRBD1 matches at 9 bases. Germline V gene lookup returns CDR1 SGHAT and CDR2 FQNNGV. The V gene end was trimmed by 5 bases and the J gene end by 6 bases; junction bases not matched to a gene: 10. CDR3 length equals 15 residues. CDR3 region: CASSGTGKLVDGYTF. The DNA of the CDR3 is TGTGCCAGCAGCGGGACAGGGAAATTGGTTGATGGCTACACCTTC.

The chain couples TRBV10-3 to TRBJ1-2, with a tentative D call TRBD1 (6 bases). The CDR3 has 18 amino acids. The germline gives CDR1 ENHRY, CDR2 SYGVKD. With 0 bases removed from V and 10 bases from J, the gap between germline ends came to 27 bases. The CDR3 nucleotides are TGTGCCATCAGTGAGTCGGGGGCAGGGAAGCCGCAGTCTAAAGACTACACCTTC. Residues: CAISESGAGKPQSKDYTF.